Described below is a single TCR beta chain sequence and its context. Its antigen specificity is not known. No base qualities exist here, and no much larger clone lies one base off it. These data are taken from a study of blood T cell repertoires in COVID-19 (TCRdb year 2020). Regarding the complete study: Samples from collaborators originated in the United States, Italy and Spain and spanned both the acute and convalescent phases of COVID-19. The prospective study material was composed of cDNA or gDNA derived from T cells, B-cell-depleted T cells, or PBMCs. Deeply sampled blood TCRbeta repertoires from subjects exposed to, actively infected with, or recovered from COVID-19 were included in the dataset. A freely available public database, intended as a resource for researchers studying the immune response to SARS-CoV-2, is where the repertoires were released. The samples were drawn from the first 160 participants of the ongoing ImmuneRACE study and from 1,254 subjects provided by 6 global collaborators. Nearly every sample came with metadata listing a de-identified subject ID, COVID-19 status, age in years and sex. Where HLA class I and class II types were available, the types were taken from metadata supplied by the sample provider, not from assay-based typing.

The immunoSEQ Assay, a bias-controlled multiplex PCR, was used to amplify TCRbeta CDR3 regions from genomic DNA. Processing in the source paper ran as follows. The number of nucleated cells in each sample was estimated by amplification of reference gene primers within the assay. To quantify the absolute abundance of each unique TCRbeta CDR3 rearrangement, sequence reads were collapsed and filtered. For each sample, productive Simpson clonality was calculated as the square root of Simpson's diversity index across productive rearrangements. What TCRdb holds here is the immuneACCESS table cut down to in-frame rearrangements. Part of the clones is not present; checked against another copy, under half of the missing clones reflect an unresolved V gene, and the others are unexplained. V and J calls and clone size are given by that table; D and trimming were obtained from the DNA. The sample yields about 260,000 clones; approximately 88% were counted once. Roughly 1.2% of the sample goes to the ten largest clones.

The CDR3 starts with the cysteine, ends with the phenylalanine, and has 13 residues. Here the CDR3 DNA is all that survives: 39 bases in frame from base 1. In the germline V gene, CDR1 corresponds to SNHLY and CDR2 to FYNNEI. The V end gives up 2 bases and the J end 10 bases, leaving 2 bases in the junction not matched to a gene. Study-level results and caveats: The amount of clinical and demographic metadata varied by source and participant and was provided uncurated.

In the prospective study, participants were about 18 to 95 years old, resided in about 25 geographic areas of the United States, and were enrolled through a virtual design. In the prospective study, cohorts were assigned on the basis of participant-reported clinical history obtained from a screening survey and a study questionnaire. Each participant in the prospective study had whole blood, serum and a nasopharyngeal or oropharyngeal swab collected by mobile phlebotomists. Additional blood draws and questionnaires over an approximately 2-month period could optionally be provided by prospective study participants. Before DNA extraction, prospective study blood samples were shipped either frozen or at room temperature.

The sequence was collected from a woman between 40 and 50 years old with acute COVID-19. Sequenced material: PBMCs or T cells enriched from blood (not recorded which). The rearrangement joined TRBV2 to TRBJ1-4, and 9 junctional nucleotides match TRBD1. The CDR3: CASSELGQGKLFF. The DNA reads as follows: TGTGCCAGCAGTGAATTGGGACAGGGAAAACTGTTTTTT.